This entry is about one TCR beta chain. Its antigen remains unknown. From roughly 390 ng of RNA, a library with molecular barcoded alpha/delta and beta/gamma adaptors was made. A single record per CDR3 protein comes from TCRdb applying MiXCR to the reads. The sample records about 86,000 distinct CDR3 sequences, 9% to 15% being singletons. The data derive from a study of read filtering for tumor transcriptome and immune sequencing. Overall study: Per sample, TCR-region reads ranged about 4 to 10.27 million by IR-seq, roughly 85 to 1,300 by RNA-seq. Overall study results and limits: In IR-seq, single-read clonotypes were around four fifths of clonotypes but approximately 3.5% of reads.

The junction had 10 bases not matched to a gene; V was cut back by 0 bases and J by 7 bases. Germline values: CDR1 SGDLS, CDR2 YYNGEE. This CDR3 has 15 amino acids. This receptor was identified in a donor at least 40 years old with multiple myeloma. The V call is TRBV9, the J call TRBJ2-7, with 7 bases aligning to TRBD1. Source material: a population of CD138-negative cells sorted from bone marrow. The CDR3 loop reads CASSVGSGTEGEQYF. DNA of the CDR3: TGTGCCAGCAGCGTAGGATCCGGGACAGAGGGTGAGCAGTACTTC.